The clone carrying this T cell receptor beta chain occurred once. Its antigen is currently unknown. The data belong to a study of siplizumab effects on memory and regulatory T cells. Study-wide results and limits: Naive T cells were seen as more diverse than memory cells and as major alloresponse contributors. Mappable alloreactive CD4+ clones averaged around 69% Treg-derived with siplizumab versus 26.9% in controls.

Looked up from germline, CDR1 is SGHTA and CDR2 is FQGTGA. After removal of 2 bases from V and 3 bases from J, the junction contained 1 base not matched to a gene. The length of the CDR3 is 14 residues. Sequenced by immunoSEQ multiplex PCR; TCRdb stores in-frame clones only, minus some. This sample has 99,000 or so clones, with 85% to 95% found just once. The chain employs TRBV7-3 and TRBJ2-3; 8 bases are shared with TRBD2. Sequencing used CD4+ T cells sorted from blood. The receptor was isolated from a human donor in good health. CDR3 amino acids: CASSLAGGTDTQYF. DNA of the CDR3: TGTGCCAGCAGCTTAGCGGGAGGTACAGATACGCAGTATTTT.